The 25 T cell receptor beta chains in this list originate from one sample, sequenced in a study of shared clonotypes between healthy human individuals. Generated by immunoSEQ multiplex PCR, the TCRdb table keeps only in-frame clones and is missing some. The table has just under 95,000 clones, approximately 75% seen once. The sample consisted of memory CD8+ T cells sorted from blood. Subset meaning: CD45RO+ cells pooled with CCR7-negative TemRA cells. The receptors derive from a man aged 30 to 45 in good health.

This clone appeared a single time. This rearrangement joins TRBV7-2 to TRBJ2-1; TRBD2 aligns across 7 bases. The V and J ends lost 4 bases and 8 bases, in that order; junction bases with no gene match: 14. CDR1 is SGHTA and CDR2 is FQGNSA in the germline V gene. This CDR3 comprises 16 residues. The CDR3 protein is CASSSWGGRLGDEQFF. The CDR3 DNA reads as TGTGCCAGCAGCTCTTGGGGGGGGAGGTTGGGCGATGAGCAGTTCTTC.

The V gene is TRBV28, the J gene TRBJ1-2, with 9 bases lining up with TRBD1. The germline CDR1 and CDR2 sequences are MDHEN and SYDVKM. J was trimmed by 5 bases and V by 5 bases; bases with no gene match: 9. This CDR3 contains 15 residues. The CDR3 coding sequence is TGTGCCAGCAGTCTGGGACAGGGTAGGTGGTATGGCTACACCTTC. This gives the protein CASSLGQGRWYGYTF.

The chain employs TRBV27 and TRBJ2-5, with D possibly matching TRBD1 (5 bases). The CDR3 sequence is 17 residues long. With 8 bases removed from V and 1 base from J, the gap between germline ends came to 23 bases. Germline V gene sequence: CDR1 MNHEY, CDR2 SMNVEV (reference sequence). Written as DNA, the CDR3 is TGTGCCAGCGAAACCTATCTGTTAAGGGGCCCCCAAGAGACCCAGTACTTC. Translation gives CASETYLLRGPQETQYF.

The chain carries TRBV30 and TRBJ2-2, with a tentative D call TRBD2 (6 bases). This CDR3 is 15 amino acids long. The V gene's germline CDR1 is GTSNPN and CDR2 SVGIG (reference sequence). V was clipped by 0 bases and J by 0 bases, with 8 bases between them. In DNA form, the CDR3 reads TGTGCCTGGAGTGTCATAGCGGCGAACACCGGGGAGCTGTTTTTT. Amino acid sequence: CAWSVIAANTGELFF.

Remarks on this clone: At the DNA level, this CDR3 is encoded by other sequences in the same sample as well. This chain uses TRBV5-1 with TRBJ2-1; D is unclear. The CDR3 consists of 13 residues. CDR1 and CDR2 (germline): SGHRS, YFSETQ. V gave up 0 bases and J gave up 4 bases, with 5 bases separating them. The CDR3 bases are TGCGCCAGCAGCTTGGACAGTTACAATGAGCAGTTCTTC. It is translated as CASSLDSYNEQFF.

This clone was recorded a few times. V is TRBV29-1 and J is TRBJ2-5; D may match TRBD1 or TRBD2 (5 bases each). Trimming removed 7 bases from V and 0 bases from J, with 12 bases in between. Germline V gives CDR1 SQVTM, CDR2 ANQGSEA. The CDR3 sequence is 13 residues long. The chain's CDR3 is CSAVGVHQETQYF. CDR3 sequence (DNA): TGCAGCGCTGTGGGGGTCCACCAAGAGACCCAGTACTTC.

CDR3 in amino acids: CASSQGTGSGNTIYF. DNA of the CDR3: TGCGCCAGCAGCCAAGGGACAGGGTCAGGAAACACCATATATTTT. The rearrangement links TRBV4-3 to TRBJ1-3, with 8 bases lining up with TRBD1. This CDR3 is built from 15 residues. V was pared by 1 base and J by 4 bases, with 3 bases of the junction left unmatched. Germline loops: CDR1 LGHNA, CDR2 YSLEER.

The chain carries TRBV7-9 and TRBJ2-7; TRBD1 might be the D (5 bases). The CDR3 spans 15 residues. Trimming stripped 6 bases from V and 1 base from J, with 16 bases between. CDR1 is SEHNR, CDR2 FQNEAQ, per germline (reference sequence). The CDR3 nucleotides read TGTGCCAGCAGTTCTTCTGGCCAGGGATCCTACGAGCAGTACTTC. Translated: CASSSSGQGSYEQYF.

CDR3 DNA sequence: TGTGCCAGCAGTTACTCGACAACCTACGAGCAGTACTTC. This translates into CASSYSTTYEQYF. The chain has TRBV6-5 and TRBJ2-7, with unresolved D. CDR3 length equals 13 residues. Germline values: CDR1 MNHEY, CDR2 SVGAGI. Trimming left V 0 bases short and J 2 bases short, with 5 bases between.

The chain employs TRBV4-1 and TRBJ2-1; D unresolved. CDR1 and CDR2 from the germline V gene are MGHRA and YSYEKL. The CDR3 totals 12 residues. Trimming took off 1 base at V and 8 bases at J, with 6 bases between the two ends. Here the CDR3 reads CASSQGGHEQFF. The CDR3 DNA follows: TGCGCCAGCAGCCAAGGGGGTCATGAGCAGTTCTTC.

The V and J genes are TRBV11-1 and TRBJ2-1, with D perhaps TRBD1 or TRBD2 (6 bases each). This CDR3 has 19 residues. The germline gives CDR1 SGHAT, CDR2 FQDESV (reference sequence). Deletions cut 4 bases from V and 0 bases from J, with 22 bases between. The CDR3 sequence: CASSSLGGWSQPSYNEQFF. The CDR3 DNA is TGTGCCAGCAGCTCGCTCGGGGGCTGGTCGCAGCCCTCCTACAATGAGCAGTTCTTC.

The chain recombines TRBV2 with TRBJ1-2, with D possibly matching TRBD1 (5 bases). Germline V gene sequence: CDR1 SNHLY, CDR2 FYNNEI. The CDR3 contains 13 residues. V gave up 5 bases and J gave up 3 bases, with 10 bases separating them. The CDR3 loop is CASSPTAHYGYTF. The DNA of the CDR3 is TGTGCCAGCAGTCCGACAGCGCACTATGGCTACACCTTC.

The gene calls are TRBV5-1 and TRBJ2-7; 7 nucleotides agree with TRBD1. The length of the CDR3 is 13 residues. Germline CDR1 and CDR2: SGHRS and YFSETQ. After removal of 5 bases from V and 3 bases from J, the junction contained 5 bases not matched to a gene. CDR3 coding DNA: TGCGCCAGCAGACGGGACAGAAACTACGAGCAGTACTTC. Translated: CASRRDRNYEQYF.

The V call is TRBV7-2, the J call TRBJ2-1; D might be TRBD2 (5 bases). This CDR3 spans 13 amino acids. V gave up 4 bases and J gave up 11 bases, with 15 bases separating them. Germline loops: CDR1 SGHTA, CDR2 FQGNSA. As DNA, the CDR3 is TGTGCCAGCAGCTCTCTATCGGGGTTCAAGCAGTTCTTC. Translated: CASSSLSGFKQFF.

The chain uses TRBV14 and TRBJ2-5; tentatively, D is TRBD2 (6 bases). This CDR3 has 16 residues. V was trimmed by 4 bases and J by 5 bases, leaving 20 bases between them. Germline CDR1 is SGHDN and CDR2 is FVKESK. In nucleotides, the CDR3 is TGTGCCAGCAGCCGCGGGGAGTTTCCCTTTGGGGAGACCCAGTACTTC. Protein product: CASSRGEFPFGETQYF.

This clone was seen ten or more times. The J gene is TRBJ2-1, the V gene TRBV6-5, with a tentative D call TRBD2 (6 bases). Germline V CDR1 and CDR2: MNHEY, SVGAGI. The germline V and J ends were trimmed by 5 bases and 6 bases, with 17 bases remaining between them. This CDR3 spans 15 amino acids. In DNA, the CDR3 is TGTGCCAGCAGTCCCGGGACTTGGATGTCCAATGAGCAGTTCTTC. Encoded protein: CASSPGTWMSNEQFF.

In this sample, this clone turned up a few times. V gene TRBV15 combines with J gene TRBJ1-2, with D perhaps TRBD1 (6 bases). With 4 bases removed from V and 8 bases from J, the gap between germline ends came to 20 bases. CDR1 is LNHNV and CDR2 is YYDKDF in the germline V gene (reference sequence). The CDR3 is 15 residues long. This CDR3 is CATSTRLGGQRGYTF. DNA of the CDR3: TGTGCCACCAGCACCCGTCTAGGGGGACAAAGGGGCTACACCTTC.

This clone has just one count. The chain joins TRBV18 to TRBJ1-1; D not certain. Germline CDR1 is KGHSH and CDR2 is LQKENI. The CDR3 totals 14 residues. The V gene lost 1 base and the J gene lost 1 base, with 7 bases spanning the gap. CDR3 protein: CASSPLSENTEAFF. CDR3 bases: TGTGCCAGCTCACCACTCTCGGAGAACACTGAAGCTTTCTTT.

V and J are TRBV13 and TRBJ2-7; 8 nucleotides agree with TRBD1. The CDR3 is made up of 16 amino acids. Germline trimming cut 3 bases from V and 0 bases from J; bases unmatched to any gene: 7. Germline V gives CDR1 PRHDT, CDR2 FYEKMQ (reference sequence). The chain's CDR3 is CASSFTGGYSSYEQYF. DNA for the CDR3: TGTGCCAGCAGCTTTACAGGGGGGTATAGCTCCTACGAGCAGTACTTC.

Turning to this clone: Distinct nucleotide sequences in the sample also encode this CDR3. The gene calls are TRBV28 and TRBJ1-1, with D unclear. Germline V gives CDR1 MDHEN, CDR2 SYDVKM. Trimming stripped 2 bases from V and 3 bases from J, with 4 bases between. The CDR3 is 12 amino acids. The CDR3 sequence: CASSLGYTEAFF. CDR3 nucleotide sequence: TGTGCCAGCAGTTTAGGGTACACTGAAGCTTTCTTT.

This clone is categorized as medium-sized. The same CDR3 is also encoded by other DNA sequences in this sample. The rearrangement joins TRBV6-5 to TRBJ1-1; no clear D. This CDR3 is 12 amino acids long. The V end lost 0 bases, the J end lost 1 base, and 0 bases lay between the germline ends. Germline V gene data show CDR1 as MNHEY and CDR2 as SVGAGI. The DNA of the CDR3 is TGTGCCAGCAGTTACTCGAACACTGAAGCTTTCTTT. This codes for CASSYSNTEAFF.

The chain's CDR3 is CASHQSTDTQYF. The DNA of the CDR3 is TGTGCCAGCCACCAGAGCACAGATACGCAGTATTTT. The chain combines TRBV2 with TRBJ2-3, with D hard to call. This CDR3 comprises 12 residues. V shed 8 bases and J shed 0 bases, with 6 bases lying between them. Germline V lookup: CDR1 SNHLY, CDR2 FYNNEI.

The CDR3 DNA sequence: TGCGCCAGCAGCCAAGATGACAGTTCTGGGGCCAACGTCCTGACTTTC. Its translation is CASSQDDSSGANVLTF. The genes are TRBV4-3 and TRBJ2-6; maybe TRBD1 (5 bases). Deletions cut 0 bases from V and 1 base from J, with 7 bases between. The CDR3 extends over 16 amino acids. From germline, CDR1 is LGHNA and CDR2 YSLEER.

This chain connects TRBV7-2 to TRBJ2-1, with 7 bases fitting TRBD1. Germline assignment: CDR1 SGHTA and CDR2 FQGNSA. Trimming cost V 3 bases and J 9 bases; bases outside gene matches: 8. The CDR3 covers 14 residues. CDR3: CASSFQTGDSEQFF. CDR3 DNA: TGTGCCAGCAGCTTTCAAACAGGGGATAGTGAGCAGTTCTTC. The complete variable domain, with remaining parts taken from reference TRBV7-2 and TRBJ2-1, reads GAGVSQSPSNKVTEKGKDVELRCDPISGHTALYWYRQSLGQGLEFLIYFQGNSAPDKSGLPSDRFSAERTGGSVSTLTIQRTQQEDSAVYLCASSFQTGDSEQFFGPGTRLTVL.

This sequence joins TRBV27 and TRBJ2-3; D possibly uses TRBD1 or TRBD2 (5 bases each). Trimming removed 7 bases at V and 1 base at J, with 12 bases between. The CDR3 is made up of 14 amino acids. Germline-derived CDR1 and CDR2 are MNHEY and SMNVEV (reference sequence). DNA for the CDR3: TGTGCCAGCACTGGCCGGGGACGCACAGATACGCAGTATTTT. Its translation is CASTGRGRTDTQYF.